The source of this TCR beta chain is a study of T-cell reconstitution after alpha-beta-depleted transplantation in children. Points from the study as a whole: Reportedly, alpha-beta T cells present about two months post-transplant originated from several hundred expanded clones of graft origin. By one year post-transplant, T-cell counts and diversity largely arose from T cells that were newly produced.

A TCRbeta library incorporating unique molecular identifiers was prepared. TCRdb analysed the PCR reads with MiXCR anew, one entry per CDR3 protein. The top ten hold approximately 5% of the sample, which has 700,000 to 950,000 distinct CDR3 sequences, 15% to 20% seen once. Points on this clonotype: The antigen remains undetermined.

This CDR3 comprises 14 residues. CDR1 is SNHLY, CDR2 FYNNEI, per germline. V lost 4 bases and J 1 base, leaving 10 bases between the germline ends. The receptor was isolated from a male patient between 5 and 17 years old who had a stem cell transplant for acute lymphoblastic leukemia, so the T cells may come from the graft donor. The chain uses TRBV2 and TRBJ2-5; D unclear. The sequences come from PBMCs, mostly from graft donor cells, collected 360 days after TCRalphabeta/CD19-depleted stem cell transplant. Written as DNA, the CDR3 is TGTGCCAGCAGTGGAGACTGGATCCAAGAGACCCAGTACTTC. Protein product: CASSGDWIQETQYF.